The text below deals with one TCR beta chain. Unsorted samples drew genomic DNA from tens of millions of PBMCs. The data stem from a study of shared clonotypes between healthy human individuals. The CDR3 consists of 15 residues. Germline loops: CDR1 LNHDA, CDR2 SQIVND (reference sequence). V dropped 6 bases and J dropped 3; count of bases not matched to a gene: 8. Tens of thousands of T cell genomes (approximately 300 ng DNA) went into each PBMC replicate. Using immunoSEQ multiplex PCR, the repertoire was profiled, and TCRdb retains in-frame clones only, with some absent. The table shows 470,000 or so clones, with approximately 81% occurring only once.

The sample was PBMCs. The receptor's source is a middle-aged woman in good health. Some clones in this sample may be carry-over from other donors' samples. The chain uses TRBV19 and TRBJ2-3; the match to TRBD2 covers 8 bases. The CDR3 here is CASSKAGVRTDTQYF. CDR3 DNA sequence: TGTGCCAGTAGCAAAGCGGGAGTAAGGACAGATACGCAGTATTTT.